A single sample gave rise to the 25 T cell receptor beta chains below, sequenced in a study of PD-1 blockade in classical Hodgkin lymphoma. All patients relapsed after autologous stem cell transplantation, and brentuximab vedotin exposure varied. By magnetic negative selection, CD8+ T cells were isolated from the thawed PBMCs. Profiled with immunoSEQ multiplex PCR; TCRdb holds only in-frame clones, not every one. The table includes 2,500 to 3,500 clones, more than 60% detected once. This sample comprised CD8+ T cells from blood, obtained at baseline. Receptors originate from a human donor with classical Hodgkin lymphoma.

V gene TRBV6-4 combines with J gene TRBJ2-1; TRBD2 aligns across 10 bases. Losses at the gene ends were 4 bases for V and 6 bases for J; bases not matched to a gene: 6. Germline CDR1 is MRHNA and CDR2 is SNTAGT. The CDR3 totals 15 residues. DNA of the CDR3: TGTGCCAGCAGTGTCAGCGGGAGGGGGGTCAATGAGCAGTTCTTC. Translating it yields CASSVSGRGVNEQFF.

The chain has TRBV7-6 and TRBJ2-7, with unresolved D. CDR3 length equals 12 residues. Germline CDR1 is SGHVS and CDR2 is FNYEAQ. V lost 0 bases and J 5 bases, leaving 5 bases between the germline ends. The CDR3 region is CASSLAVDEQYF. CDR3 DNA: TGTGCCAGCAGCTTAGCTGTCGACGAGCAGTACTTC. The variable domain in full, with the rest retrieved from reference TRBV7-6 and TRBJ2-7, is GAGVSQSPRYKVTKRGQDVALRCDPISGHVSLYWYRQALGQGPEFLTYFNYEAQQDKSGLPNDRFSAERPEGSISTLTIQRTEQRDSAMYRCASSLAVDEQYFGPGTRLTVT.

The chain employs TRBV7-6 and TRBJ2-5; D is perhaps TRBD1 (6 bases). Trimming left V 5 bases short and J 4 bases short, with 17 bases between. Germline CDR1 is SGHVS and CDR2 is FNYEAQ. There are 15 residues in the CDR3. CDR3 sequence: CASSPGGEGVETQYF. CDR3 DNA sequence: TGTGCCAGCAGCCCGGGCGGCGAGGGGGTAGAGACCCAGTACTTC.

This clone was detected only once. Germline and junction disagree at one end, which may indicate a read error. The chain uses TRBV6-6 and TRBJ2-7; 10 bases map to TRBD1. CDR1 and CDR2 from the germline V gene are MNHNY and SVGAGI (reference sequence). This CDR3 is 14 amino acids long. The CDR3 reads CASTYRQGANEQYF. CDR3 coding DNA: TGTGCCAGCACTTACCGACAGGGGGCCAACGAGCAGTACTTC.

The rearrangement links TRBV5-1 to TRBJ2-7; D assignment may be TRBD1 or TRBD2 (6 bases each). This CDR3 region has 15 residues. Per the germline V gene, CDR1 is SGHRS and CDR2 is YFSETQ. Trimming took 0 bases from V and 6 from J, leaving 16 bases between them. CDR3: CASSLAQGGQLEQYF. CDR3 nucleotide sequence: TGCGCCAGCAGCTTGGCCCAGGGAGGACAGCTCGAGCAGTACTTC.

This clone was seen a handful of times. The chain carries TRBV30 and TRBJ2-1, with D perhaps matching TRBD2 (6 bases). Trimming left V 5 bases short and J 5 bases short, with 10 bases between. CDR3 length: 12 residues. Germline V CDR1 and CDR2: GTSNPN, SVGIG (reference sequence). The DNA for the CDR3 is TGTGCCTGGGGGGGGAGACACAATGAGCAGTTCTTC. Its translation is CAWGGRHNEQFF.

This clone has just a few counts. This chain joins TRBV19 and TRBJ2-1; D tentatively reads TRBD1 or TRBD2 (5 bases each). The V end was cut by 8 bases, the J end by 3 bases, with 11 bases between. The CDR3 runs 13 residues. Germline V gene data show CDR1 as LNHDA and CDR2 as SQIVND (reference sequence). CDR3 coding DNA: TGTGCCAGTGCCGGGACGGACTACAATGAGCAGTTCTTC. Translated, it gives CASAGTDYNEQFF.

There are a few counts of this clone. V is TRBV4-1 and J is TRBJ2-1, with 11 bases that match TRBD2. The CDR3 sequence is 16 residues long. Germline CDR1 MGHRA, CDR2 YSYEKL. The V segment lost 1 base and the J segment 9 bases; nucleotides outside the gene matches: 8. The CDR3 nucleotides are TGCGCCAGCAGCCAAGCCAAGACTAGCGGGAAAGGTGAGCAGTTCTTC. It yields the protein CASSQAKTSGKGEQFF.

This clone was found a few times. The chain recombines TRBV28 with TRBJ2-7, with 7 bases lining up with TRBD1. The germline gives CDR1 MDHEN, CDR2 SYDVKM. The V and J ends lost 6 bases and 3 bases, in that order; junction bases with no gene match: 8. This CDR3 region has 14 residues. CDR3 region: CASSNRDSVYEQYF. The CDR3 DNA sequence: TGTGCCAGCAGCAACCGGGACAGCGTCTACGAGCAGTACTTC.

J is TRBJ1-1 and V is TRBV20-1; D is unclear. The CDR3 has 11 residues. With 0 bases removed from V and 11 bases from J, the gap between germline ends came to 10 bases. Germline loops: CDR1 DFQATT, CDR2 SNEGSKA (reference sequence). DNA of the CDR3: TGCAGTGCTAGAGATTTAGGGTTCGCTTTCTTT. Its translation: CSARDLGFAFF.

This chain connects TRBV15 to TRBJ2-3; D is uncertain. Trimming stripped 1 base from V and 1 base from J, with 6 bases between. The CDR3 is 14 residues long. CDR1 is LNHNV, CDR2 YYDKDF, per germline (reference sequence). CDR3 sequence reads: CATSRGLGTDTQYF. The CDR3, as DNA: TGTGCCACCAGCAGAGGACTGGGCACAGATACGCAGTATTTT.

About this clone itself: A junction boundary mismatches the germline segment, possibly from a read error. This chain links TRBV7-7 with TRBJ2-1; 13 nucleotides align to TRBD2. CDR1 is SSHAT and CDR2 is FNYEAQ in the germline V gene (reference sequence). The CDR3 has 16 amino acids. Here the CDR3 reads CASSQGLAGTYNEQFF. The CDR3 DNA reads TGTGCTAGCAGCCAGGGACTAGCGGGAACCTACAATGAGCAGTTCTTC.

Sample share makes this clone large. This sequence joins TRBV4-2 and TRBJ2-7; 7 bases match TRBD1. This CDR3 comprises 13 residues. Germline trimming cut 3 bases from V and 4 bases from J; bases unmatched to any gene: 3. CDR1 LGHNA and CDR2 YNFKEQ come from the germline V gene. CDR3 nucleotides: TGTGCCAGCAGCCAGAACAGGGGATACGAGCAGTACTTC. Translation gives CASSQNRGYEQYF.

The chain employs TRBV9 and TRBJ2-5; 8 nucleotides agree with TRBD2. V trimming: 4 bases; J trimming: 3 bases; junction bases outside the gene matches: 2. Germline V gene lookup returns CDR1 SGDLS and CDR2 YYNGEE. The CDR3 sequence is 13 residues long. CDR3 in amino acids: CASSTAGEETQYF. Written as DNA, the CDR3 is TGTGCCAGCAGCACAGCGGGAGAAGAGACCCAGTACTTC. The entire variable domain, with the rest obtained from reference TRBV9 and TRBJ2-5, is as follows: DSGVTQTPKHLITATGQRVTLRCSPRSGDLSVYWYQQSLDQGLQFLIQYYNGEERAKGNILERFSAQQFPDLHSELNLSSLELGDSALYFCASSTAGEETQYFGPGTRLLVL.

This clone was detected once. The V call is TRBV10-3, the J call TRBJ2-5; TRBD1 aligns across 8 bases. V lost 3 bases, J lost 5 bases, and 11 bases stayed unmatched. The germline CDR1 and CDR2 sequences are ENHRY and SYGVKD. The CDR3 consists of 16 residues. The CDR3 nucleotides read TGTGCCATCAGTGATTCCGCGGCAGGGGGCCGGGAGACCCAGTACTTC. Amino acids: CAISDSAAGGRETQYF.

This sequence joins TRBV5-1 and TRBJ2-3, with TRBD1 as a possible D gene (5 bases). CDR1 and CDR2 from the germline V gene are SGHRS and YFSETQ. Trimming cost V 5 bases and J 3 bases, with 7 bases left between them. CDR3 length: 12 amino acids. CDR3 nucleotides: TGCGCCAGCAGGGCAGGGACAGATACGCAGTATTTT. This codes for CASRAGTDTQYF. Drawing the rest from reference TRBV5-1 and TRBJ2-3, the complete variable domain is KAGVTQTPRYLIKTRGQQVTLSCSPISGHRSVSWYQQTPGQGLQFLFEYFSETQRNKGNFPGRFSGRQFSNSRSEMNVSTLELGDSALYLCASRAGTDTQYFGPGTRLTVL.

The V call is TRBV7-9, the J call TRBJ2-3; D is unclear. This CDR3 has 15 residues. V lost 1 base, J lost 2 bases, and 10 bases lay in between. Germline V gene lookup returns CDR1 SEHNR and CDR2 FQNEAQ (reference sequence). The CDR3, as DNA: TGTGCCAGCAGCTTAGTAGTTCCCCCCACAGATACGCAGTATTTT. Its protein product is CASSLVVPPTDTQYF.

The chain carries TRBV2 and TRBJ1-3; D gene ambiguous. This CDR3 comprises 13 residues. Trimming left V 3 bases short and J 4 bases short, with 7 bases between. CDR1 is SNHLY and CDR2 is FYNNEI in the germline V gene. CDR3 region: CASSDETGNTIYF. For the CDR3, the DNA is TGTGCCAGCAGTGACGAGACGGGAAACACCATATATTTT.

V usage is TRBV27 and J usage is TRBJ2-7; D uncertain. The V gene's germline CDR1 is MNHEY and CDR2 SMNVEV (reference sequence). There are 15 residues in the CDR3. V lost 2 bases and J lost 4, with 15 bases in between. The CDR3: CASSLDDMGSYEQYF. As DNA, the CDR3 is TGTGCCAGCAGTTTAGACGACATGGGCTCTTACGAGCAGTACTTC.

The rearrangement uses TRBV29-1 and TRBJ2-3; 9 bases fit TRBD2. V dropped 3 bases and J dropped 0; count of bases not matched to a gene: 4. CDR3 length: 15 amino acids. Germline values: CDR1 SQVTM, CDR2 ANQGSEA. The chain's CDR3 is CSVDDTSGSTDTQYF. CDR3 DNA: TGCAGCGTTGACGACACTAGCGGGAGCACAGATACGCAGTATTTT.

V and J are TRBV19 and TRBJ2-5; a possible D gene is TRBD2 (6 bases). The CDR3 is 14 residues long. Trimming removed 3 bases from V and 2 bases from J, with 10 bases in between. Germline assignment: CDR1 LNHDA and CDR2 SQIVND (reference sequence). The DNA for the CDR3 is TGTGCCAGTAGTATCGGGCGGGGTCAAGAGACCCAGTACTTC. It encodes CASSIGRGQETQYF. Complete variable domain (other parts from reference TRBV19 and TRBJ2-5): DGGITQSPKYLFRKEGQNVTLSCEQNLNHDAMYWYRQDPGQGLRLIYYSQIVNDFQKGDIAEGYSVSREKKESFPLTVTSAQKNPTAFYLCASSIGRGQETQYFGPGTRLLVL.

This clone has only a few counts. The rearrangement links TRBV7-8 to TRBJ2-7; tentatively, D is TRBD1 (5 bases). Germline values: CDR1 SGHVS, CDR2 FQNEAQ. V was clipped by 0 bases and J by 7 bases, with 10 bases between them. CDR3 size: 13 residues. CDR3 loop: CASSLAGAHEQYF. CDR3 nucleotide sequence: TGTGCCAGCAGCTTAGCAGGGGCGCATGAGCAGTACTTC.

This clone was seen just once. The rearrangement uses TRBV6-5 and TRBJ2-7, with TRBD2 matching 8 bases. Unmatched junction bases numbered 13, after V lost 6 bases and J lost 6 bases. The germline V gene has CDR1 MNHEY and CDR2 SVGAGI. This CDR3 spans 15 amino acids. CDR3 loop: CASSPPGTSPREQYF. The CDR3, as DNA: TGTGCCAGCAGCCCGCCCGGGACTAGTCCTCGCGAGCAGTACTTC.

The V call is TRBV27, the J call TRBJ2-2; unclear D gene. CDR1 MNHEY and CDR2 SMNVEV come from the germline V gene (reference sequence). This CDR3 region has 12 residues. Trimming took 4 bases from V and 0 from J, leaving 0 bases between them. CDR3 region: CASSSNTGELFF. DNA of the CDR3: TGTGCCAGCAGTTCGAACACCGGGGAGCTGTTTTTT.

The chain carries TRBV27 and TRBJ2-7; D tentatively reads TRBD1 or TRBD2 (5 bases each). From germline, CDR1 is MNHEY and CDR2 SMNVEV (reference sequence). This CDR3 has 14 amino acids. Between the trimmed V and J ends, which lost 5 bases and 2 bases, there was a span of 13 bases. For the CDR3, the DNA is TGTGCCAGCAGTCCCTGGGACCGAGCCTACGAGCAGTACTTC. This codes for CASSPWDRAYEQYF.